This T cell receptor (beta chain) originates from a study of control samples from healthy donors and cancer patients. TCRdb's table, derived via immunoSEQ multiplex PCR, lists solely in-frame clones and lacks some. This table has fewer than 300,000 clones, more than 65% appearing once. CDR1 and CDR2 from the germline V gene are MGHRA and YSYEKL. There are 14 residues in the CDR3. V lost 1 base to trimming and J lost 3 bases, with 10 bases between them. Material for sequencing was PBMCs. J is TRBJ2-7 and V is TRBV4-1, with D possibly TRBD2 on 5 matching bases. This receptor was obtained from an older woman with lung cancer. CDR3 sequence: CASSQVPSGYEQYF. CDR3 in DNA: TGCGCCAGCAGCCAAGTTCCCAGCGGCTACGAGCAGTACTTC.